This is a list of T cell receptor beta chains from one sample in a study of beta chain features in type 1 diabetes. Profiled with immunoSEQ multiplex PCR; TCRdb holds only in-frame clones, not every one. The sample has 300,000 to 400,000 clones, less than 10% seen once. Material for sequencing was central memory CD4+ T cells from blood. The receptors derive from a woman between 18 and 30 years old in good health. CDR3s include the opening cysteine and the closing phenylalanine or tryptophan. A D gene is named only where the DNA matches it firmly. Clone size is shown for a subset of rows, as once, few, many or a class of expanded clone.

j_gene,v_gene,d_gene,abundance,CDR3aa,CDR3nt
TRBJ2-1,TRBV18,-,-,CASEARDQQFF,TGTGCCAGCGAAGCCCGCGACCAGCAGTTCTTC
TRBJ2-4,TRBV6-5,-,many,CASSLVAKNIQYF,TGTGCCAGCAGTTTGGTAGCCAAAAACATTCAGTACTTC
TRBJ2-1,TRBV7-2,-,many,CASSLVAGDEQFF,TGTGCCAGCAGCTTAGTTGCCGGCGATGAGCAGTTCTTC
TRBJ1-1,TRBV7-8,TRBD1,-,CASSFRTGGNTEAFF,TGTGCCAGCAGCTTTAGGACAGGGGGGAACACTGAAGCTTTCTTT
TRBJ2-7,TRBV11-2,-,-,CASSSRSSIYEQYF,TGTGCCAGCAGCTCTAGATCTAGCATCTACGAGCAGTACTTC
TRBJ2-1,TRBV25-1,TRBD2,-,CASSERDRAGGGNEQFF,TGTGCCAGCAGTGAACGGGATCGAGCGGGAGGGGGAAATGAGCAGTTCTTC
TRBJ2-7,TRBV2,TRBD2,-,CASSMTSTLSRAYEQYF,TGTGCCAGCAGTATGACTAGCACATTATCAAGGGCCTACGAGCAGTACTTC
TRBJ1-3,TRBV7-2,-,few,CASSLDTSVSGNTIYF,TGTGCCAGCAGCTTAGATACGAGCGTCTCTGGAAACACCATATATTTT
TRBJ2-1,TRBV29-1,TRBD1,-,CSGTGGPNEQFF,TGCAGCGGGACAGGGGGGCCTAATGAGCAGTTCTTC
TRBJ2-3,TRBV7-9,TRBD1,few,CASSYSRTGDYF,TGTGCCAGCAGCTACAGTCGGACAGGGGACTATTTT
TRBJ1-1,TRBV20-1,TRBD1,few,CRGTGEEAFF,TGCAGGGGGACAGGGGAGGAAGCTTTCTTT
TRBJ2-3,TRBV5-1,TRBD1,few,CASSSGQGVTDTQYF,TGCGCCAGCAGTTCCGGACAGGGGGTGACAGATACGCAGTATTTT
TRBJ2-3,TRBV5-8,-,few,CASSLGGGRSTDTQYF,TGTGCCAGCAGCTTAGGAGGGGGCCGTAGCACAGATACGCAGTATTTT
TRBJ2-1,TRBV4-2,TRBD2,-,CASSRRLADNEQFF,TGTGCCAGCAGCCGCAGACTAGCGGACAATGAGCAGTTCTTC
TRBJ1-2,TRBV5-6,-,few,CASSTLNGYTF,TGTGCCAGCAGCACCTTGAATGGCTACACCTTC
TRBJ1-3,TRBV29-1,TRBD1,many,CSVTGVGNTIYF,TGCAGCGTTACAGGGGTTGGAAACACCATATATTTT
TRBJ2-1,TRBV4-2,TRBD2,-,CASSQGLTGGDVYNEQFF,TGTGCCAGCAGCCAAGGTCTTACGGGAGGCGATGTTTACAATGAGCAGTTCTTC
TRBJ1-1,TRBV5-4,-,many,CASSPLRQDRIMNTEAFF,TGTGCCAGCAGCCCTTTAAGACAGGACCGAATAATGAACACTGAAGCTTTCTTT
TRBJ2-3,TRBV11-2,-,-,CASTVWVAPTDTQYF,TGTGCCAGCACCGTCTGGGTAGCCCCCACAGATACGCAGTATTTT
TRBJ2-1,TRBV20-1,-,-,CSARDLDSRFF,TGCAGTGCTAGAGATCTGGATTCCCGGTTCTTC
TRBJ2-5,TRBV7-9,TRBD1,few,CASSPGDRAQETQYF,TGTGCCAGCAGCCCCGGGGACAGGGCCCAAGAGACCCAGTACTTC
TRBJ2-7,TRBV5-4,-,few,CASSWDSYEQYF,TGTGCCAGCAGTTGGGACTCCTACGAGCAGTACTTC
TRBJ1-2,TRBV2,-,many,CASKALWEGWHGYTF,TGTGCCAGCAAGGCCTTGTGGGAGGGTTGGCATGGCTACACCTTC
TRBJ2-1,TRBV5-1,TRBD2,few,CASSTRTSFDEQFF,TGCGCCAGCAGCACACGGACTAGCTTTGATGAGCAGTTCTTC
TRBJ1-2,TRBV6-5,-,few,CASSYAEFGYGYTF,TGTGCCAGCAGTTACGCGGAGTTCGGCTATGGCTACACCTTC
TRBJ2-1,TRBV11-2,-,few,CASRHSGATNEQFF,TGTGCCAGCAGACACTCGGGGGCTACGAATGAGCAGTTCTTC
TRBJ2-5,TRBV11-2,-,few,CASSLQQTQYF,TGTGCCAGCAGCTTACAGCAGACCCAGTACTTC
TRBJ2-3,TRBV14,TRBD1,few,CASSQADTGTGGIYRDTQYF,TGTGCCAGCAGCCAAGCCGACACCGGGACAGGGGGCATCTATCGAGATACGCAGTATTTT